These 16 T cell receptor beta chains originate from one sample sequenced in a study of blood T cell repertoires in COVID-19. Sequencing was performed with immunoSEQ multiplex PCR; in TCRdb, only in-frame clones are kept and a portion is missing. The sample contains fewer than 200,000 clones, around four fifths of which appear only once. Sequenced material: peripheral blood. Receptors originate from a man between 35 and 55 years old who had recovered from COVID-19.

The chain uses TRBV6-6 and TRBJ2-5; tentatively, D is TRBD1 (6 bases). Germline CDR1 is MNHNY and CDR2 is SVGAGI (reference sequence). Trimming stripped 0 bases from V and 1 base from J, with 9 bases between. The CDR3 loop spans 15 amino acids. As DNA, the CDR3 is TGTGCCAGCAGTTACTCTGTAGGGGGCCAAGAGACCCAGTACTTC. This sequence encodes CASSYSVGGQETQYF.

The chain recombines TRBV27 with TRBJ2-3, with 7 bases fitting TRBD2. This CDR3 spans 14 amino acids. Germline V lookup: CDR1 MNHEY, CDR2 SMNVEV (reference sequence). The ends lost 3 bases at V and 2 bases at J; junction bases unmatched: 2. In DNA form, the CDR3 reads TGTGCCAGCAGTTTCAGCGGGACCACAGATACGCAGTATTTT. Translated, it gives CASSFSGTTDTQYF.

The table lists this clone with a few counts. The gene calls are TRBV7-2 and TRBJ2-5; unclear D gene. CDR1 is SGHTA and CDR2 is FQGNSA in the germline V gene. The V gene lost 3 bases and the J gene lost 3 bases, with 8 bases spanning the gap. The CDR3 is 13 amino acids. In nucleotides, the CDR3 is TGTGCCAGCAGCTTGAATAGAAAAGAGACCCAGTACTTC. Protein: CASSLNRKETQYF. Filled out from reference TRBV7-2 and TRBJ2-5, the complete variable domain reads GAGVSQSPSNKVTEKGKDVELRCDPISGHTALYWYRQSLGQGLEFLIYFQGNSAPDKSGLPSDRFSAERTGGSVSTLTIQRTQQEDSAVYLCASSLNRKETQYFGPGTRLLVL.

The chain couples TRBV19 to TRBJ1-1; no clear D. The ends were cut back, 6 bases at V and 1 base at J, with 6 bases in the middle. Germline loops: CDR1 LNHDA, CDR2 SQIVND (reference sequence). The CDR3 has 12 residues. Here the CDR3 DNA reads TGTGCCAGTAGACCGGGGAACACTGAAGCTTTCTTT. Translating gives CASRPGNTEAFF. Full variable domain (outside the CDR3, taken from reference TRBV19 and TRBJ1-1): DGGITQSPKYLFRKEGQNVTLSCEQNLNHDAMYWYRQDPGQGLRLIYYSQIVNDFQKGDIAEGYSVSREKKESFPLTVTSAQKNPTAFYLCASRPGNTEAFFGQGTRLTVV.

This clone was detected a few times. J is TRBJ1-1 and V is TRBV6-2 or TRBV6-3, with D possibly being TRBD1 (5 bases). CDR1 and CDR2 from the germline V gene are MNHEY and SVGEGT. The CDR3 is made up of 15 amino acids. V lost 2 bases and J 0 bases, leaving 10 bases between the germline ends. CDR3 amino acids: CASSYGGDVNTEAFF. The CDR3 DNA reads TGTGCCAGCAGTTACGGGGGGGACGTGAACACTGAAGCTTTCTTT.

This chain joins TRBV5-4 and TRBJ2-3, with 10 bases lining up with TRBD2. Germline-derived CDR1 and CDR2 are SGHNT and YYREEE (reference sequence). The CDR3 length is 15 residues. Germline trimming cut 4 bases from V and 2 bases from J; bases unmatched to any gene: 4. DNA of the CDR3: TGTGCCAGCAGCCCGGGACTAGCGTTCACAGATACGCAGTATTTT. Translation: CASSPGLAFTDTQYF.

This chain connects TRBV4-2 to TRBJ2-5; 9 nucleotides align to TRBD2. Trimming removed 4 bases from V and 0 bases from J; junction bases left unmatched: 6. Per the germline V gene, CDR1 is LGHNA and CDR2 is YNFKEQ. The CDR3 runs 16 residues. The CDR3 DNA is TGTGCCAGCAGCCCGGGGATAGCGGGGGACCAAGAGACCCAGTACTTC. It yields the protein CASSPGIAGDQETQYF.

This chain links TRBV7-9 with TRBJ2-2; D ambiguous. Germline V gives CDR1 SEHNR, CDR2 FQNEAQ (reference sequence). The CDR3 consists of 15 residues. V dropped 5 bases and J dropped 5 bases, with 15 bases sitting between them. This CDR3 is CASSLPLPQTGELFF. In nucleotides, the CDR3 is TGTGCCAGCAGCCTCCCCCTTCCGCAGACCGGGGAGCTGTTTTTT.

The rearrangement uses TRBV12-3 or TRBV12-4 and TRBJ2-7, with D perhaps matching TRBD2 (5 bases). The CDR3 loop spans 12 amino acids. V was trimmed by 7 bases and J by 2 bases, leaving 9 bases between them. The CDR3 sequence is CASKREPYEQYF. In DNA, the CDR3 is TGTGCCAGCAAAAGGGAGCCCTACGAGCAGTACTTC.

In DNA, the CDR3 is TGTGCCAGCAGCCCAGCGGGGGTAGGGAACGAGCAGTACTTC. Translating it yields CASSPAGVGNEQYF. V gene TRBV7-9 combines with J gene TRBJ2-7; TRBD2 matches at 8 bases. Trimming at V came to 5 bases and at J to 5 bases, leaving 8 bases not matched to a gene. The CDR3 spans 14 residues. Germline V gives CDR1 SEHNR, CDR2 FQNEAQ (reference sequence).

The V gene is TRBV6-2 or TRBV6-3, the J gene TRBJ2-5; 12 positions match TRBD2. The CDR3 contains 15 residues. Germline values: CDR1 MNHEY, CDR2 SVGEGT. V shed 7 bases and J 3 bases; nucleotides not matched to a gene: 6. The DNA for the CDR3 is TGTGCCAGCAACCCGGGACTAGCGGGTAAAGAGACCCAGTACTTC. This sequence encodes CASNPGLAGKETQYF.

CDR3 sequence reads: CASSQGQGRTGELFF. The CDR3 DNA sequence: TGCGCCAGCAGCCAAGGACAGGGGAGGACCGGGGAGCTGTTTTTT. The rearrangement uses TRBV4-3 and TRBJ2-2, with 8 bases identical to TRBD1. J gave up 5 bases and V 1 base, and 3 bases lay outside the gene matches. This CDR3 comprises 15 residues. Germline V gene sequence: CDR1 LGHNA, CDR2 YSLEER.

The chain carries TRBV19 and TRBJ2-7; 12 bases map to TRBD1. The V gene end was trimmed by 4 bases and the J gene end by 4 bases; junction bases not matched to a gene: 2. This CDR3 contains 14 residues. CDR1 and CDR2 (germline): LNHDA, SQIVND (reference sequence). The CDR3 sequence is CASSRGQGAYEQYF. The CDR3 nucleotides are TGTGCCAGTAGTAGGGGACAGGGGGCTTACGAGCAGTACTTC.

The chain combines TRBV6-6 with TRBJ2-3, with TRBD2 identical over 9 bases. CDR1 and CDR2 (germline): MNHNY, SVGAGI (reference sequence). The trim removed 0 bases at V and 3 bases at J, leaving 4 bases unmatched. The CDR3 runs to 16 residues. CDR3 region: CASSYSSAGGTDTQYF. CDR3 bases: TGTGCCAGCAGTTACTCGTCAGCGGGGGGAACAGATACGCAGTATTTT.

This rearrangement joins TRBV6-2 or TRBV6-3 to TRBJ1-5, with 9 bases aligning to TRBD1. The CDR3 totals 15 residues. The trim removed 5 bases at V and 4 bases at J, leaving 6 bases unmatched. CDR1 and CDR2 from the germline V gene are MNHEY and SVGEGT. The CDR3 region is CASSTYGQGNQPQHF. Here the CDR3 DNA reads TGTGCCAGCAGTACGTACGGACAGGGGAATCAGCCCCAGCATTTT.

The genes are TRBV10-3 and TRBJ2-3; TRBD2 matches at 10 bases. V was clipped by 2 bases and J by 5 bases; unmatched bases: 4. The CDR3 covers 15 residues. Germline CDR1 reads ENHRY; CDR2 reads SYGVKD. The CDR3 region has the DNA TGTGCCATCAGTGAGGAGGTAGCGGGGGGAGATACGCAGTATTTT. The encoded protein is CAISEEVAGGDTQYF.